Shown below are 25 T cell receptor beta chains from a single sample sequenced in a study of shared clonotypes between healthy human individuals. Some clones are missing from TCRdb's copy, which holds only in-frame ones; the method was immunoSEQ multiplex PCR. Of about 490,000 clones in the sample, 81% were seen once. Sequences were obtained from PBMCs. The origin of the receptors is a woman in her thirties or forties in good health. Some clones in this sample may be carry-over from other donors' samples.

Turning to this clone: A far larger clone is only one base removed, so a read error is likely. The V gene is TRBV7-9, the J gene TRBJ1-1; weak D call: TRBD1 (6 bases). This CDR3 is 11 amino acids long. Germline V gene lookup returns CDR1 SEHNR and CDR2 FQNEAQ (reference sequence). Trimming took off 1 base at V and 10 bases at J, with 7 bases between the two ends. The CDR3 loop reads CASSLVGAAFF. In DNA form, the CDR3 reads TGTGCCAGCAGCTTAGTGGGGGCAGCTTTCTTT.

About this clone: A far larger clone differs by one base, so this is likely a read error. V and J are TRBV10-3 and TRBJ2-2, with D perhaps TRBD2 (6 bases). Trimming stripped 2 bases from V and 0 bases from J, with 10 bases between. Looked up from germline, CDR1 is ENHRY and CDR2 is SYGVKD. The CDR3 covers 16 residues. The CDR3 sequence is CAISEAGTTNTGELFF. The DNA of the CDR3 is TGTGCCATCAGTGAGGCGGGGACCACGAACACCGGGGAGCTGTTTTTT.

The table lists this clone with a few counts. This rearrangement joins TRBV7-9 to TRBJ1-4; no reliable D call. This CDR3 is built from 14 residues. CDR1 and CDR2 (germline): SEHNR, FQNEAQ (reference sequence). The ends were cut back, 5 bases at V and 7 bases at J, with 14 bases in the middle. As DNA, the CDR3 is TGTGCCAGCAGCCTAGAAAGGTTGCGTGAAAAACTGTTTTTT. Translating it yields CASSLERLREKLFF. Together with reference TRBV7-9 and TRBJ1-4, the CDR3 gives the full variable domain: DTGVSQNPRHKITKRGQNVTFRCDPISEHNRLYWYRQTLGQGPEFLTYFQNEAQLEKSRLLSDRFSAERPKGSFSTLEIQRTEQGDSAMYLCASSLERLREKLFFGSGTQLSVL.

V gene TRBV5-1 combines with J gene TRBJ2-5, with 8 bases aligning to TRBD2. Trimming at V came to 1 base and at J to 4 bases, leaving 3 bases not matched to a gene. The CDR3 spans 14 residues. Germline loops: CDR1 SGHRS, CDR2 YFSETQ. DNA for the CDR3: TGCGCCAGCAGCTTGTTCCTAGCGGGAGAGACCCAGTACTTC. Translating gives CASSLFLAGETQYF.

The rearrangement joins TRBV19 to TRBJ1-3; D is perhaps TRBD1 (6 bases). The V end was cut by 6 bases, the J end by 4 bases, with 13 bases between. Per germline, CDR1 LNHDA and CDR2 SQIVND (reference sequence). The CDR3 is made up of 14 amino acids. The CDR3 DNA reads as TGTGCCAGTAGCCAACAGGGATACGGAAACACCATATATTTT. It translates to CASSQQGYGNTIYF.

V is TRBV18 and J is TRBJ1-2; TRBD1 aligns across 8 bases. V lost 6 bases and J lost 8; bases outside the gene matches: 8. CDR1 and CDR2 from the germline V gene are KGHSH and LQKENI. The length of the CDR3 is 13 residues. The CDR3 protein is CASSPGQGKGYTF. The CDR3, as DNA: TGTGCCAGCTCCCCTGGACAGGGAAAAGGCTACACCTTC.

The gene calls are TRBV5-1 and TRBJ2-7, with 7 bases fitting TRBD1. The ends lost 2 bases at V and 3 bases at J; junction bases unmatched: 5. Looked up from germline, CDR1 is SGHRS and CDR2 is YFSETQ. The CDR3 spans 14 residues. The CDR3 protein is CASSFSWTGYEQYF. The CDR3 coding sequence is TGCGCCAGCAGCTTTTCCTGGACAGGCTACGAGCAGTACTTC.

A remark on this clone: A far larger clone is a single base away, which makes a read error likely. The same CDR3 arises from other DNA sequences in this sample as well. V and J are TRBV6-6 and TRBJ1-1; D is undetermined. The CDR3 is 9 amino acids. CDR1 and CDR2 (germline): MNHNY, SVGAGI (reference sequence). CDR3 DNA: TGTGCCAGCAGTTCTGAAGCTCTCTTT. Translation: CASSSEALF.

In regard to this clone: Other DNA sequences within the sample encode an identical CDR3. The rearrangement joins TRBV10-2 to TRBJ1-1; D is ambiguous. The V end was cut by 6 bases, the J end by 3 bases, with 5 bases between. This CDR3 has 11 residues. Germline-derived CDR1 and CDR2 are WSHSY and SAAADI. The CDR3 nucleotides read TGCGCCAGCAGGAGAGACACTGAAGCTTTCTTT. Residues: CASRRDTEAFF.

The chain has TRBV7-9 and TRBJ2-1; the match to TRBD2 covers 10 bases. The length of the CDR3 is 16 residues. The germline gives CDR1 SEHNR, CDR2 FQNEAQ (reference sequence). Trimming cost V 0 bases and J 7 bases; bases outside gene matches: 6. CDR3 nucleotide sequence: TGTGCCAGCAGCTTAGCGCTAGCGGGAGAGGTAAATGAGCAGTTCTTC. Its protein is CASSLALAGEVNEQFF.

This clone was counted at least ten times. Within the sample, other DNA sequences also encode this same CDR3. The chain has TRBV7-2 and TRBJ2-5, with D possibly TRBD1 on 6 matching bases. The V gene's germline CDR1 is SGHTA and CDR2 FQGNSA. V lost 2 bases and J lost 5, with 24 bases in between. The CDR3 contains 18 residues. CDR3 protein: CASSLFRKSTGSRETQYF. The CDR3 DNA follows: TGTGCCAGCAGCTTATTTCGCAAGAGTACAGGGTCCCGGGAGACCCAGTACTTC.

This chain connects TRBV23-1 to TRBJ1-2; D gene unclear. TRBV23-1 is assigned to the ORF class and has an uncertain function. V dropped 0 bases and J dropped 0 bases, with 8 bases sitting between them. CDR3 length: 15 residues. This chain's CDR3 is CASSQSKSANYGYTF. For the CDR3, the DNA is TGCGCCAGCAGTCAATCGAAGTCAGCTAACTATGGCTACACCTTC.

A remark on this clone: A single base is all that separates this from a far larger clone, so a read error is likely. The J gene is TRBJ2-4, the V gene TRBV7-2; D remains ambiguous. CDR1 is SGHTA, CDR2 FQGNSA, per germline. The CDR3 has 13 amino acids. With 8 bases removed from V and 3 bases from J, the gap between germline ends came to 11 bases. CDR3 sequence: CASRSADKNIQYF. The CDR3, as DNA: TGTGCCAGCCGATCCGCGGACAAAAACATTCAGTACTTC.

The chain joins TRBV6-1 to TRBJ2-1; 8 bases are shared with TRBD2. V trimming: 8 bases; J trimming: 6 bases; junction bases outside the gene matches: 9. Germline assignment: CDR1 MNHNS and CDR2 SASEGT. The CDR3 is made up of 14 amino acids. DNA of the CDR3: TGTGCCAGCCTCTATGCGGGAGGTGTCAATGAGCAGTTCTTC. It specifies CASLYAGGVNEQFF.

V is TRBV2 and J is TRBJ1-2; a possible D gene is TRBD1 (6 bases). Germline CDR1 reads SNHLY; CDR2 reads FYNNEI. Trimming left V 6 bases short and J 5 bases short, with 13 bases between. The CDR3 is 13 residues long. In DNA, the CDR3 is TGTGCCAGCAGCCTTCCGGGACATTATGGCTACACCTTC. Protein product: CASSLPGHYGYTF.

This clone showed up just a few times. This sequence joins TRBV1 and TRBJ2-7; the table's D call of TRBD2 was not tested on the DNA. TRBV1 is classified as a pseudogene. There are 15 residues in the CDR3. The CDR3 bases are TGCACCAGCAGCCAAGATTTGGCTAGCGGTTACGAGCAGTACTTC. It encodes CTSSQDLASGYEQYF.

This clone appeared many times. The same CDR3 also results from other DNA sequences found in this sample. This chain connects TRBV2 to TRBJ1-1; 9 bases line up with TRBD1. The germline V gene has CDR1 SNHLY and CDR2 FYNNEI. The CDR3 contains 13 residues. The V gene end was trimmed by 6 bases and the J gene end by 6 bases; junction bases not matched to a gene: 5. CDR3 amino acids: CASRADRGSEAFF. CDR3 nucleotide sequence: TGTGCCAGCAGGGCGGACAGGGGCTCTGAAGCTTTCTTT.

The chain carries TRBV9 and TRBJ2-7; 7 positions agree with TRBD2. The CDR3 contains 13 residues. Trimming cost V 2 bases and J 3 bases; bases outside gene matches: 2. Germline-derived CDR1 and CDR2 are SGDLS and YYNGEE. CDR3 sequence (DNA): TGTGCCAGCAGCGTGGGAGGGAACTACGAGCAGTACTTC. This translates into CASSVGGNYEQYF.

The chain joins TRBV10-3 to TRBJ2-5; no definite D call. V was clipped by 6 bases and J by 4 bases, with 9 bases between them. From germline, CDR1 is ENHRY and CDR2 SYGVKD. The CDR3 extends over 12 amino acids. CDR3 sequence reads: CAISESAETQYF. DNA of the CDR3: TGTGCCATCAGCGAATCGGCAGAGACCCAGTACTTC.

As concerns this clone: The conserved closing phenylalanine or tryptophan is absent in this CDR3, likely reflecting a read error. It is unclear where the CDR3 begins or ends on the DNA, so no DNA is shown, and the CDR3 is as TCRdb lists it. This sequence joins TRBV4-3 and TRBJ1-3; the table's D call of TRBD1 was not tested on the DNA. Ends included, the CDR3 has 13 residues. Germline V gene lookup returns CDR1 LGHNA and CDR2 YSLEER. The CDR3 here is CASSQDRHRQGAI.

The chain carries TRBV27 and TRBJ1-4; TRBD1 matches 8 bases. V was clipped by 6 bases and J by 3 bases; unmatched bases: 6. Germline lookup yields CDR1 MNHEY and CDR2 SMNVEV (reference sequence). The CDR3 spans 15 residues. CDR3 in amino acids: CASSPQGQANEKLFF. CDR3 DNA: TGTGCCAGCAGCCCTCAGGGACAGGCTAATGAAAAACTGTTTTTT.

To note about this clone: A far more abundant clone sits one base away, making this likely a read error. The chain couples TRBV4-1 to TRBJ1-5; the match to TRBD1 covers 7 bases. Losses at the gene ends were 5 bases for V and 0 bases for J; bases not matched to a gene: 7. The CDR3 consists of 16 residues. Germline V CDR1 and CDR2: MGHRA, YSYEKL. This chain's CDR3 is CASSKGTADSNQPQHF. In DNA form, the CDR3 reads TGCGCCAGCAGCAAAGGGACAGCTGATAGCAATCAGCCCCAGCATTTT.

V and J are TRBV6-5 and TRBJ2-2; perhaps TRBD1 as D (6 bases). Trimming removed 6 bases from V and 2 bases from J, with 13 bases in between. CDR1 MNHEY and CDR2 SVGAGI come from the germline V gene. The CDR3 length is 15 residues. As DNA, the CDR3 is TGTGCCAGCAGGGACGGACAGAGAAACACCGGGGAGCTGTTTTTT. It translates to CASRDGQRNTGELFF.

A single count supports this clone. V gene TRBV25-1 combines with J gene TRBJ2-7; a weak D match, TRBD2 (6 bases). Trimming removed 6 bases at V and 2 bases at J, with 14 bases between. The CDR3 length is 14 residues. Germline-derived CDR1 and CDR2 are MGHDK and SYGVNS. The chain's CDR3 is CASRTTGETYEQYF. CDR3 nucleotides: TGTGCCAGCAGGACCACGGGGGAGACCTACGAGCAGTACTTC.

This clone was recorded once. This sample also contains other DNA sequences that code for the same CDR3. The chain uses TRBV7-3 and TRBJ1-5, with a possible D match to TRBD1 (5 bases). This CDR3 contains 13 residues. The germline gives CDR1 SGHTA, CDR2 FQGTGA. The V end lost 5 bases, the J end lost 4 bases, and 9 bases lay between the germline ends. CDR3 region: CASSRDRNQPQHF. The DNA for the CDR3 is TGTGCCAGCAGCCGTGACAGAAATCAGCCCCAGCATTTT.